Presented here are 9 T cell receptor beta chains from one specimen sequenced in a study of cytomegalovirus exposure and HLA in healthy donors. Primers included in the PCR were 60 Vbeta and 13 Jbeta primers. TCRdb's copy holds only in-frame clones and misses some; the assay was immunoSEQ multiplex PCR. The sample includes approximately 150,000 clones, approximately 80% of them seen just once. Sequencing was carried out using PBMCs. All receptors derive from a man between 25 and 39 years old in good health and CMV-seronegative.

The genes are TRBV19 and TRBJ1-5; D unclear. V was shortened by 10 bases and J by 0 bases, with 13 bases between the two germline ends. CDR3 length: 14 amino acids. In germline, CDR1 is LNHDA, CDR2 SQIVND (reference sequence). CDR3: CAIDTGNSNQPQHF. The CDR3 region has the DNA TGTGCCATTGATACGGGAAATAGCAATCAGCCCCAGCATTTT.

The chain joins TRBV5-1 to TRBJ2-2, with 9 nucleotides matching TRBD2. V lost 0 bases and J lost 5; bases outside the gene matches: 2. In germline, CDR1 is SGHRS, CDR2 YFSETQ. CDR3 length equals 15 residues. Here the CDR3 reads CASSLVAGDTGELFF. In DNA, the CDR3 is TGCGCCAGCAGCTTGGTAGCGGGAGATACCGGGGAGCTGTTTTTT.

This clone was detected once. The chain is built from TRBV28 and TRBJ1-1; D remains unclear. The CDR3 consists of 13 residues. Looked up from germline, CDR1 is MDHEN and CDR2 is SYDVKM. The V end lost 2 bases, the J end lost 4 bases, and 8 bases lay between the germline ends. CDR3 sequence reads: CASSLDGLTEAFF. The DNA for the CDR3 is TGTGCCAGCAGTTTAGACGGACTCACTGAAGCTTTCTTT.

The chain is built from TRBV27 and TRBJ2-3, with 7 bases matching TRBD2. CDR3 size: 14 residues. Germline trimming cut 3 bases from V and 6 bases from J; bases unmatched to any gene: 6. CDR1 and CDR2 (germline): MNHEY, SMNVEV (reference sequence). The CDR3 region has the DNA TGTGCCAGCAGTTTTAAGCGGGGTAGGGATACGCAGTATTTT. It encodes CASSFKRGRDTQYF.

This clone was seen more than once but under ten times. The V call is TRBV28, the J call TRBJ1-6; D may be TRBD1 (5 bases). Per germline, CDR1 MDHEN and CDR2 SYDVKM. Trimming left V 9 bases short and J 5 bases short, with 8 bases between. The CDR3 covers 12 residues. The CDR3 DNA follows: TGTGCCAGTTCGGACAATAATTCACCCCTCCACTTT. It specifies CASSDNNSPLHF.

The CDR3 sequence is CASSPTQIRNTEAFF. For the CDR3, the DNA is TGTGCCAGTAGCCCTACACAGATAAGGAACACTGAAGCTTTCTTT. The chain is built from TRBV19 and TRBJ1-1; D unresolved. The germline gives CDR1 LNHDA, CDR2 SQIVND (reference sequence). The V gene lost 6 bases and the J gene lost 1 base, with 15 bases spanning the gap. The CDR3 has 15 amino acids.

The chain uses TRBV2 and TRBJ1-3; D might be TRBD1 (6 bases). The CDR3 loop spans 16 amino acids. Germline CDR1 reads SNHLY; CDR2 reads FYNNEI. V dropped 5 bases and J dropped 2 bases, with 16 bases sitting between them. This CDR3 reads CASSPLQGMPGNTIYF. The CDR3, as DNA: TGTGCCAGCAGTCCACTACAGGGTATGCCTGGAAACACCATATATTTT.

V usage is TRBV6-5 and J usage is TRBJ2-3, with no clear D. The ends were cut back, 0 bases at V and 2 bases at J, with 6 bases in the middle. From germline, CDR1 is MNHEY and CDR2 SVGAGI. The CDR3 spans 14 residues. The CDR3 protein is CASSYSMATDTQYF. CDR3 sequence (DNA): TGTGCCAGCAGTTACTCGATGGCCACAGATACGCAGTATTTT.

The chain carries TRBV25-1 and TRBJ1-2, with a weak D call TRBD1 (6 bases). CDR1 is MGHDK, CDR2 SYGVNS, per germline. With 8 bases removed from V and 0 bases from J, the gap between germline ends came to 13 bases. This CDR3 region has 14 residues. The DNA of the CDR3 is TGTGCCAGCGCCCAGGGGCGGACTAACTATGGCTACACCTTC. Amino acids: CASAQGRTNYGYTF.